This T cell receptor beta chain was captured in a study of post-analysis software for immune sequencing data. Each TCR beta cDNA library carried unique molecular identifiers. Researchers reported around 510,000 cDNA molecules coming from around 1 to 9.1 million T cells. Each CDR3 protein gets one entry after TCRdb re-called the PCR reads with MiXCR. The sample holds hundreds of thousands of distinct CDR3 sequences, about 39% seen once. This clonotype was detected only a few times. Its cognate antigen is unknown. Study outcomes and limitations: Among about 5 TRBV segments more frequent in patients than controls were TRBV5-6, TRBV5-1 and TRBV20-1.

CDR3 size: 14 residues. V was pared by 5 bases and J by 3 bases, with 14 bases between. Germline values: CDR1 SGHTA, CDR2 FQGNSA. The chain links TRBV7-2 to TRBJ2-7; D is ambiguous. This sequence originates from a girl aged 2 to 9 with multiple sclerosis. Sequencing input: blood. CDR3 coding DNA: TGTGCCAGCAGCCCCCTGGGCAGTTACTACGAGCAGTACTTC. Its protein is CASSPLGSYYEQYF.